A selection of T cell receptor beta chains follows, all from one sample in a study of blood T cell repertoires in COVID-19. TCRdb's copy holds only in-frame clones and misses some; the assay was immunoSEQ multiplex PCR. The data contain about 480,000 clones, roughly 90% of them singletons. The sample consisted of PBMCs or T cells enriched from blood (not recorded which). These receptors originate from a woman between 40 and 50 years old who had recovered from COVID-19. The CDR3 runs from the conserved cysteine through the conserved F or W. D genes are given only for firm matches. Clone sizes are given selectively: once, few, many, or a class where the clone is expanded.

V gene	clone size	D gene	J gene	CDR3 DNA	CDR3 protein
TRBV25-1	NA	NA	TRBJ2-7	TGTGCCAGCAGTGAATATCTGGGCATCTCCTACGAGCAGTACTTC	CASSEYLGISYEQYF
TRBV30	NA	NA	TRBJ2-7	TGTGCCTGGACAAGGGGGGGTTCCTACGAGCAGTACTTC	CAWTRGGSYEQYF
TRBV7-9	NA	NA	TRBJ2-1	TGTGCCAGCAGCCGCTACAATGAGCAGTTCTTC	CASSRYNEQFF
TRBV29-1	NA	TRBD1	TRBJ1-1	TGCAGCGTTGAGTTCCCCCCAGGGGGCAGGGCGAACACTGAAGCTTTCTTT	CSVEFPPGGRANTEAFF
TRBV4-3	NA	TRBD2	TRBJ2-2	TGCGCCAGCAGCCAAGACAGCGGGAGCGCCACCGGGGAGCTGTTTTTT	CASSQDSGSATGELFF
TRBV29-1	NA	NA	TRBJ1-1	TGCAGCGCCGTTCAGAGCGCTTTGAACACTGAAGCTTTCTTT	CSAVQSALNTEAFF
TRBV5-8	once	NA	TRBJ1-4	TGTGCCAGCAGCTTTGTGCGGAGTAATGAAAAACTGTTTTTT	CASSFVRSNEKLFF
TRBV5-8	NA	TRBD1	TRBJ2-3	TGTGCCAGCAGCTTGGGGGGGACAGGGGGCCGCACAGATACGCAGTATTTT	CASSLGGTGGRTDTQYF
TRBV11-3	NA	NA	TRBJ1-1	TGTGCCAGCAGCTTAAACAGTAACACTGAAGCTTTCTTT	CASSLNSNTEAFF
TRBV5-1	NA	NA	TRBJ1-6	TGCGCCAGCCGGGTAGTGGGGAGCTCCTATAATTCACCCCTCCACTTT	CASRVVGSSYNSPLHF
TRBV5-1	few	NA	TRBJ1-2	TGCGCCAGCAGCAGCTATCGGGGAGCCTATGGCTACACCTTC	CASSSYRGAYGYTF
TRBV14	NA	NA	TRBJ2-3	TGTGCCAGCAGCCACAAGATAGGGGCCCCAGATACGCAGTATTTT	CASSHKIGAPDTQYF
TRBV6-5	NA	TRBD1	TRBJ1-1	TGTGCCAGCCGGACAGGGTCCATGAACACTGAAGCTTTCTTT	CASRTGSMNTEAFF
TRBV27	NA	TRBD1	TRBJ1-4	TGTGCCAGCAGTAAAAGACAGGGGGCTGGTCCAAATGAAAAACTGTTTTTT	CASSKRQGAGPNEKLFF
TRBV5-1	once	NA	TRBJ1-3	TGCGCCAGCAGCCCCTCACAATGGGCAGCCCTTGGAAACACCATATATTTT	CASSPSQWAALGNTIYF
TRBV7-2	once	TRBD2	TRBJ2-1	TGTGCCAGCAGCTTAGTGATCGCTAGCGGGAGGGCCAGGGCAAGGGAGCAGTTCTTC	CASSLVIASGRARAREQFF
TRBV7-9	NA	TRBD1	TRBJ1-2	TGTGCCAGCAGCTTAGGACTCGTGCTGTCAGGGGGCAATGGCTACACCTTC	CASSLGLVLSGGNGYTF
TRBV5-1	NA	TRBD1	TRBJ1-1	TGCGCCAGCGTCAGTAGCGACAGGGGTGAAGCTTTCTTT	CASVSSDRGEAFF
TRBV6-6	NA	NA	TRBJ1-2	TGTGCCAGCAGTTACAAGGGGGAGTTCTATGGCTACACCTTC	CASSYKGEFYGYTF
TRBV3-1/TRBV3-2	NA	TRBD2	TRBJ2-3	TGTGCCAGCAGCCATAAGGGGGGGACTAGCGGGAGGACAGATACGCAGTATTTT	CASSHKGGTSGRTDTQYF
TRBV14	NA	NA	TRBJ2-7	TGTGCCAGCAGCCACGAACCGGACACCTACGAGCAGTACTTC	CASSHEPDTYEQYF
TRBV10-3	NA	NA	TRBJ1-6	TGTGCCATCACTGAAACTCAGGGTGATTCACCCCTCCACTTT	CAITETQGDSPLHF
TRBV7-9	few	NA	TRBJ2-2	TGTGCCAGCAGCTGGGAGAAAACAGTAGCCACCGGGGAGCTGTTTTTT	CASSWEKTVATGELFF
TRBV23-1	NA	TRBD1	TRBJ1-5	TGCGCCAGCAGTCACCCAGGTACCGGGACAGGGCGGCAGAATCAGCCCCAGCATTTT	CASSHPGTGTGRQNQPQHF
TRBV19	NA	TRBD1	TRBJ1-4	TGTGCCAGCGAGGACAGGGGCTTTAATGAAAAACTGTTTTTT	CASEDRGFNEKLFF
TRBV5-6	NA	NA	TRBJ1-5	TGTGCCAGCAGCTTGTTCTTCGGTGGTACCAATCAGCCCCAGCATTTT	CASSLFFGGTNQPQHF
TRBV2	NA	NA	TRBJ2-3	TGTGCCAGCAGGACTGAGAGCGGTACGCAGTATTTT	CASRTESGTQYF
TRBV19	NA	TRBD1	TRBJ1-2	TGTGCCAGTACCCCCGGGACAGGGGGCACGATGGGCTACACCTTC	CASTPGTGGTMGYTF
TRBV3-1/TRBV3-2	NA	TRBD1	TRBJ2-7	TGTGCCAGCAGCGCCCGCCGCCCGGGACAGGGGAGGGGCTTTATCTACGAGCAGTACTTC	CASSARRPGQGRGFIYEQYF
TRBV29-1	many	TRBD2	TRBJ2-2	TGCAGCGCCCTCCCCTGGGGGGGCACCGGGGAGCTGTTTTTT	CSALPWGGTGELFF
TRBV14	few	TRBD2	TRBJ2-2	TGTGCCAGCAGCCAACTAGCGGGAGGACCAAACACCGGGGAGCTGTTTTTT	CASSQLAGGPNTGELFF
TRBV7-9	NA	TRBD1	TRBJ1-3	TGTGCCAGCAGGCCCCCAGGGGGCTCTGGAAACACCATATATTTT	CASRPPGGSGNTIYF
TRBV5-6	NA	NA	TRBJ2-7	TGTGCCAGCAGCTTGTTCCCGGGGGAGCAGTACTTC	CASSLFPGEQYF
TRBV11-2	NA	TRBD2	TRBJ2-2	TGTGCCAGCAGCTTAATCTCGAGCGGGAGGTATGCCGGGGAGCTGTTTTTT	CASSLISSGRYAGELFF
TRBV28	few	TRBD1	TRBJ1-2	TGTGCCAGCAGACTGGACAGGAACTATGGCTACACCTTC	CASRLDRNYGYTF
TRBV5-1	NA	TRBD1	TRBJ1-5	TGCGCCAGCAGCTTGGGGGACAGTCCAGGGCAGCCCCAGCATTTT	CASSLGDSPGQPQHF